Below, 26 T cell receptor beta chains from the same sample are listed, as sequenced in a study of T cells in Graves' hyperthyroidism and ophthalmopathy. The CDR3 regions of TCR beta were amplified from RNA transcripts. The HTBI set primed first-round TCR CDR3 RT-PCR. TCRdb re-called the multiplex PCR reads with MiXCR, one entry per CDR3 protein. The sample has over 250,000 distinct CDR3 sequences, more than 15% seen once. Sequencing was carried out using blood. All receptors come from a woman in her sixties or seventies with Graves' ophthalmopathy.

This clonotype showed up many times. V gene TRBV29-1 combines with J gene TRBJ2-5; no clear D. CDR1 SQVTM and CDR2 ANQGSEA come from the germline V gene. V was shortened by 2 bases and J by 3 bases, with 10 bases between the two germline ends. The CDR3 is made up of 13 amino acids. The CDR3 region has the DNA TGCAGCGTTGAACGCCAGCGAAAAGAGACCCAGTACTTC. Residues: CSVERQRKETQYF.

As concerns this clonotype: This may arise from a read error, as a much more abundant clone is one base away. This chain links TRBV4-3 with TRBJ1-2; D ambiguous. CDR3 length: 11 residues. The germline CDR1 and CDR2 sequences are LGHNA and YSLEER. The CDR3 region is CASSQDVGYAF. The CDR3 region has the DNA TGCGCCAGCAGCCAAGACGTCGGCTACGCCTTC.

The chain recombines TRBV12-3 or TRBV12-4 with TRBJ2-1; D gene unclear. This CDR3 comprises 15 residues. Trimming took off 6 bases at V and 0 bases at J, with 12 bases between the two ends. In nucleotides, the CDR3 is TGTGCCAGCAGCCCTGACTGGCCCTCCTACAATGAGCAGTTCTTC. This codes for CASSPDWPSYNEQFF.

The CDR3, as DNA: TGTGCTAGTGGCGACAGGGCCCGGGAGACCCAGTACTTC. Amino acids: CASGDRARETQYF. This chain joins TRBV12-5 and TRBJ2-5, with 7 bases matching TRBD1. CDR1 and CDR2 (germline): LGHNT, FRNRAP. V trimming: 6 bases; J trimming: 5 bases; junction bases outside the gene matches: 6. The CDR3 is 13 residues long.

Only a few counts were recorded for this clonotype. This chain connects TRBV25-1 to TRBJ2-5; 8 bases align to TRBD2. The CDR3 consists of 15 residues. CDR1 is MGHDK, CDR2 SYGVNS, per germline. Trimming cost V 9 bases and J 5 bases; bases outside gene matches: 14. The CDR3 region has the DNA TGTGCCAGTGGCACGTCCGGGAGGGCCTTCGAGACCCAGTACTTC. The encoded protein is CASGTSGRAFETQYF.

This clonotype occurred many times. The rearrangement joins TRBV7-2 to TRBJ1-2, with D uncertain. The CDR3 is 13 residues long. Trimming shortened V by 4 bases and J by 3 bases, and 9 bases separated the two germline ends. The germline V gene has CDR1 SGHTA and CDR2 FQGNSA. The CDR3 loop is CASSSYEDYGYTF. In DNA form, the CDR3 reads TGTGCCAGCAGCTCATATGAGGACTATGGCTACACCTTC.

This clonotype was found a few times. The V and J genes are TRBV2 and TRBJ2-6, with 9 bases matching TRBD1. V lost 6 bases to trimming and J lost 1 base; unmatched junction nucleotides: 4. This CDR3 is built from 16 residues. Germline lookup yields CDR1 SNHLY and CDR2 FYNNEI. The CDR3 sequence is CASRSGQGSGANVLTF. CDR3 bases: TGTGCCAGCAGGTCGGGACAGGGATCTGGGGCCAACGTCCTGACTTTC.

This clonotype was recorded at least ten times. The chain is built from TRBV29-1 and TRBJ2-2, with no clear D. The ends were cut back, 5 bases at V and 1 base at J, with 2 bases in the middle. CDR3 length: 11 residues. Germline V gene data show CDR1 as SQVTM and CDR2 as ANQGSEA. The CDR3: CSVRNTGELFF. CDR3 bases: TGCAGCGTTCGGAACACCGGGGAGCTGTTTTTT.

The genes are TRBV28 and TRBJ1-2, with 8 positions matching TRBD1. The J segment lost 4 bases and the V segment lost 0 bases, leaving 7 bases of the junction unmatched. The CDR3 has 16 amino acids. Per germline, CDR1 MDHEN and CDR2 SYDVKM. The CDR3 DNA follows: TGTGCCAGCAGTTTATGGAGGACAGGGCTCGGCTATGGCTACACCTTC. Protein: CASSLWRTGLGYGYTF.

The J gene is TRBJ2-7, the V gene TRBV27, with unresolved D. The V gene's germline CDR1 is MNHEY and CDR2 SMNVEV (reference sequence). The CDR3 has 15 amino acids. The V gene lost 6 bases and the J gene lost 5 bases, with 20 bases spanning the gap. The CDR3 DNA is TGTGCCAGCAGCGGAACCCGGGCCCAACGACACGAGCAGTACTTC. Its protein product is CASSGTRAQRHEQYF.

This clonotype has only a few counts. V gene TRBV7-9 combines with J gene TRBJ1-4; D is uncertain. Germline assignment: CDR1 SEHNR and CDR2 FQNEAQ (reference sequence). This CDR3 is built from 13 residues. V was trimmed by 1 base and J by 12 bases, leaving 12 bases between them. In nucleotides, the CDR3 is TGTGCCAGCAGCTTAGGGGTCAGCCGGGAACTGTTTTTT. Translated: CASSLGVSRELFF.

This CDR3 is CASSLGIGLDQETQYF. The CDR3 DNA follows: TGTGCCAGCAGCTTGGGGATAGGGTTAGACCAAGAGACCCAGTACTTC. The chain carries TRBV5-4 and TRBJ2-5; D remains unclear. Germline CDR1 and CDR2: SGHNT and YYREEE (reference sequence). The CDR3 is 16 amino acids. Trimming removed 0 bases at V and 0 bases at J, with 12 bases between.

This clonotype was seen repeatedly, ten times or more. The chain combines TRBV11-2 with TRBJ2-1; possibly TRBD2 for D (7 bases). CDR1 is SGHAT, CDR2 FQNNGV, per germline. This CDR3 is built from 15 residues. Between the trimmed V and J ends, which lost 7 bases and 6 bases, there was a span of 19 bases. The CDR3 region is CASNSNGGRGNEQFF. For the CDR3, the DNA is TGTGCCAGCAACTCTAACGGGGGGCGGGGCAATGAGCAGTTCTTC.

This clonotype was seen many times. The gene calls are TRBV7-2 and TRBJ1-2; 11 bases map to TRBD1. J gave up 4 bases and V 4 bases, and 17 bases lay outside the gene matches. The CDR3 spans 19 residues. CDR1 SGHTA and CDR2 FQGNSA come from the germline V gene. The DNA of the CDR3 is TGTGCCAGCAGCTCGCCCGGGGGGACAGGGGGTCTACCAGGCTATGGCTACACCTTC. As protein: CASSSPGGTGGLPGYGYTF.

The rearrangement links TRBV6-2 or TRBV6-3 to TRBJ2-1, with TRBD1 matching over 7 bases. Germline V CDR1 and CDR2: MNHEY, SVGEGT. The CDR3 is 13 amino acids. Trimming took 6 bases from V and 7 from J; bases not matched to a gene: 6. The CDR3 nucleotides read TGTGCCAGCAGAGTGACAGGGACGAATGAGCAGTTCTTC. Protein sequence: CASRVTGTNEQFF.

This clonotype showed up many times. The chain uses TRBV2 and TRBJ1-5; D call uncertain. Germline V gene lookup returns CDR1 SNHLY and CDR2 FYNNEI. The length of the CDR3 is 13 residues. The germline V and J ends were trimmed by 6 bases and 7 bases, with 13 bases remaining between them. CDR3 in amino acids: CASRPDQGQPQHF. CDR3 nucleotide sequence: TGTGCCAGCAGACCGGACCAAGGGCAGCCCCAGCATTTT.

This rearrangement joins TRBV2 to TRBJ2-7, with D possibly being TRBD2 (5 bases). The germline CDR1 and CDR2 sequences are SNHLY and FYNNEI. The CDR3 extends over 14 amino acids. The V end was cut by 2 bases, the J end by 1 base, with 9 bases between. The CDR3 DNA follows: TGTGCCAGCAGTGAAAGTTCGGGATCCTACGAGCAGTACTTC. This translates into CASSESSGSYEQYF.

This clonotype has at least ten counts. As DNA, the CDR3 is TGCAGTGCTAGGGGTAACCTTCAGGGGTCCTATGGCTACACCTTC. It is translated as CSARGNLQGSYGYTF. V is TRBV20-1 and J is TRBJ1-2, with D possibly being TRBD1 (6 bases). Germline V gene lookup returns CDR1 DFQATT and CDR2 SNEGSKA (reference sequence). Trimming removed 3 bases at V and 4 bases at J, with 18 bases between. The CDR3 consists of 15 residues.

The rearrangement links TRBV28 to TRBJ2-7; D tentatively fits TRBD1 or TRBD2 (5 bases each). The CDR3 is 15 amino acids. Between the trimmed V and J ends, which lost 6 bases and 6 bases, there was a span of 21 bases. CDR1 MDHEN and CDR2 SYDVKM come from the germline V gene. CDR3 sequence reads: CASSLLGTVQTEQYF. The CDR3 DNA reads TGTGCCAGCAGCCTTCTCGGGACGGTGCAAACCGAGCAGTACTTC.

This clonotype came up many times. V is TRBV19 and J is TRBJ1-1, with D possibly TRBD1 on 5 matching bases. Germline V gene sequence: CDR1 LNHDA, CDR2 SQIVND (reference sequence). V lost 4 bases to trimming and J lost 4 bases, with 10 bases between them. The CDR3 is made up of 13 amino acids. Here the CDR3 reads CASSKSGTTEAFF. CDR3 nucleotides: TGTGCCAGTAGTAAGTCTGGGACCACTGAAGCTTTCTTT. Filled out from reference TRBV19 and TRBJ1-1, the complete variable domain reads DGGITQSPKYLFRKEGQNVTLSCEQNLNHDAMYWYRQDPGQGLRLIYYSQIVNDFQKGDIAEGYSVSREKKESFPLTVTSAQKNPTAFYLCASSKSGTTEAFFGQGTRLTVV.

This clonotype was counted a few times. V gene TRBV6-1 combines with J gene TRBJ1-2; TRBD1 agrees at 8 bases. Germline CDR1 and CDR2: MNHNS and SASEGT. The J segment lost 4 bases and the V segment lost 5 bases, leaving 9 bases of the junction unmatched. The CDR3 spans 15 residues. The CDR3 DNA sequence: TGTGCCAGCAGTCCCGCCAGACAGGGGAGCTATGGCTACACCTTC. It specifies CASSPARQGSYGYTF.

This sequence joins TRBV9 and TRBJ1-1, with no clear D. Between the trimmed V and J ends, which lost 0 bases and 1 base, there was a span of 7 bases. Germline V gives CDR1 SGDLS, CDR2 YYNGEE. This CDR3 contains 14 residues. This CDR3 reads CASSVAMGNTEAFF. The CDR3 bases are TGTGCCAGCAGCGTAGCTATGGGGAACACTGAAGCTTTCTTT.

This clonotype was observed many times. V and J are TRBV12-3 or TRBV12-4 and TRBJ1-1, with D tentatively TRBD1 (6 bases). The CDR3 length is 14 residues. V dropped 7 bases and J dropped 3 bases, with 15 bases sitting between them. The CDR3 sequence is CASTTTGVYTEAFF. The DNA for the CDR3 is TGTGCCAGCACAACGACAGGCGTCTACACTGAAGCTTTCTTT.

This clonotype was recorded at least ten times. This chain links TRBV7-2 with TRBJ2-7; no firm D call. From germline, CDR1 is SGHTA and CDR2 FQGNSA. Trimming removed 7 bases at V and 3 bases at J, with 22 bases between. The CDR3 spans 16 residues. The chain's CDR3 is CASTLVASDSLYEQYF. CDR3 DNA: TGTGCCAGCACCCTAGTGGCGTCGGATTCCCTCTACGAGCAGTACTTC.

This clonotype showed up many times. The chain joins TRBV20-1 to TRBJ2-1; D remains unclear. This CDR3 spans 12 amino acids. Germline V gene data show CDR1 as DFQATT and CDR2 as SNEGSKA (reference sequence). The V and J ends lost 4 bases and 6 bases respectively, with 10 bases between them. The CDR3, as DNA: TGCAGTGCTACCCACATCACCAATGAGCAGTTCTTC. Its translation: CSATHITNEQFF.

The chain recombines TRBV4-2 with TRBJ2-3, with D possibly TRBD1 on 5 matching bases. Trimming cost V 0 bases and J 15 bases, with 13 bases left between them. The CDR3 is 12 amino acids. Germline V gene data show CDR1 as LGHNA and CDR2 as YNFKEQ. CDR3 in DNA: TGTGCCAGCAGCCAAGAGCACCACAGGTTCTATTTT. Translating gives CASSQEHHRFYF.